The T cell receptor (beta chain) under discussion was sequenced for a study of blood T cells in healthy people across ages. This clonotype was observed at least ten times. Every donor provided roughly 10 milliliters of peripheral blood. With a J-beta primer mix and a sample-barcoded 5' primer, a second PCR ran roughly 6 to 12 cycles. TCRdb processed the 5' RACE reads anew with MiXCR; each CDR3 protein has one entry. The top ten clones hold approximately 15% of a sample with just under 900,000 distinct CDR3 sequences, under 30% of them seen once. The J segment lost 9 bases and the V segment lost 3 bases, leaving 7 bases of the junction unmatched. CDR1 is DFQATT, CDR2 SNEGSKA, per germline (reference sequence). The CDR3 covers 13 residues.

Sequencing was performed on blood. The source is a woman older than 75 in good health. V usage is TRBV20-1 and J usage is TRBJ2-1, with TRBD2 matching over 8 bases. In DNA form, the CDR3 reads TGCAGTGCTAGGGGCGGGGGGAGTCGTGAGCAGTTCTTC. Translating it yields CSARGGGSREQFF.